This passage covers 18 T cell receptor beta chains from one sample sequenced in a study of control samples from healthy donors and cancer patients. The assay was immunoSEQ multiplex PCR, and TCRdb's table has in-frame clones only and misses some. This repertoire shows approximately 160,000 clones, about 90% found once; its top ten account for approximately 0.7%. Input material: blood. The receptors come from a woman in her thirties in good health.

The chain combines TRBV28 with TRBJ1-3; 8 bases fit TRBD1. Trimming cost V 6 bases and J 0 bases; bases outside gene matches: 7. The CDR3 is 16 residues long. Germline lookup yields CDR1 MDHEN and CDR2 SYDVKM. For the CDR3, the DNA is TGTGCCAGCAGACTCAGGGGGCCTTTCTCTGGAAACACCATATATTTT. Translated: CASRLRGPFSGNTIYF.

V gene TRBV28 combines with J gene TRBJ2-1, with 11 bases identical to TRBD2. The V gene end was trimmed by 6 bases and the J gene end by 9 bases; junction bases not matched to a gene: 10. From germline, CDR1 is MDHEN and CDR2 SYDVKM. The CDR3 spans 15 residues. The CDR3 loop is CASRPPTSGIGEQFF. CDR3 bases: TGTGCCAGCAGACCTCCGACTAGCGGGATCGGTGAGCAGTTCTTC.

V and J are TRBV28 and TRBJ1-3, with 10 positions matching TRBD1. From germline, CDR1 is MDHEN and CDR2 SYDVKM. The CDR3 loop spans 17 amino acids. With 6 bases clipped from V and 2 bases from J, the junction kept 10 bases outside the gene matches. CDR3 residues: CASSPHSDRGTGNTIYF. CDR3 bases: TGTGCCAGCAGCCCACATTCGGACAGGGGGACTGGAAACACCATATATTTT.

The CDR3 here is CATGAGEQYF. CDR3 DNA: TGTGCGACAGGGGCGGGCGAGCAGTACTTC. This sequence joins TRBV19 and TRBJ2-7; 8 nucleotides line up with TRBD1. This CDR3 is 10 amino acids long. Germline CDR1 reads LNHDA; CDR2 reads SQIVND (reference sequence).

The CDR3 loop reads CASLGNGFNYGYTF. CDR3 bases: TGTGCCAGCCTAGGTAACGGTTTTAACTATGGCTACACCTTC. The chain combines TRBV6-5 with TRBJ1-2; D remains ambiguous. The CDR3 loop spans 14 amino acids. With 8 bases removed from V and 1 base from J, the gap between germline ends came to 14 bases. Looked up from germline, CDR1 is MNHEY and CDR2 is SVGAGI.

V is TRBV18 and J is TRBJ1-6; 7 nucleotides align to TRBD1. This CDR3 contains 12 residues. Germline CDR1 reads KGHSH; CDR2 reads LQKENI. The ends lost 4 bases at V and 15 bases at J; junction bases unmatched: 6. The CDR3 DNA follows: TGTGCCAGCTCACAAGGGGGCCTAAGCCTCCACTTT. It encodes CASSQGGLSLHF.

V gene TRBV2 combines with J gene TRBJ2-1; 8 bases line up with TRBD2. The CDR3 has 14 residues. Losses at the gene ends were 10 bases for V and 4 bases for J; bases not matched to a gene: 9. Germline V CDR1 and CDR2: SNHLY, FYNNEI. The CDR3 DNA sequence: TGTGCCACTGAAAGCGGGAGAGATTACAATGAGCAGTTCTTC. As protein: CATESGRDYNEQFF.

This clone showed up just once. The chain employs TRBV28 and TRBJ2-3; D not certain. CDR3 length equals 14 residues. Between the trimmed V and J ends, which lost 3 bases and 1 base, there was a span of 8 bases. CDR1 MDHEN and CDR2 SYDVKM come from the germline V gene. The CDR3 sequence is CASSLGEGTDTQYF. DNA of the CDR3: TGTGCCAGCAGTTTGGGTGAAGGCACAGATACGCAGTATTTT.

V is TRBV6-6 and J is TRBJ2-7; weak D call: TRBD2 (5 bases). V was pared by 3 bases and J by 4 bases, with 16 bases between. The length of the CDR3 is 15 residues. Germline V CDR1 and CDR2: MNHNY, SVGAGI (reference sequence). CDR3 DNA sequence: TGTGCCAGCAGTTATACGGGGAGCGGAGATTACGAGCAGTACTTC. Translating it yields CASSYTGSGDYEQYF.

This clone came up a few times. The chain links TRBV28 to TRBJ1-2; D is possibly TRBD1 (6 bases). Germline CDR1 is MDHEN and CDR2 is SYDVKM. This CDR3 is built from 13 residues. Deletions cut 6 bases from V and 2 bases from J, with 10 bases between. The CDR3 region is CASRQGLNYGYTF. The CDR3 DNA reads as TGTGCCAGCAGACAGGGATTAAACTATGGCTACACCTTC.

The chain combines TRBV28 with TRBJ1-2; D gene unclear. From germline, CDR1 is MDHEN and CDR2 SYDVKM. The V and J ends lost 8 bases and 4 bases respectively, with 8 bases between them. The CDR3 runs to 11 residues. The CDR3 loop is CASGVSYGYTF. The CDR3 DNA reads as TGTGCCAGCGGGGTCTCCTATGGCTACACCTTC.

The chain employs TRBV1 and TRBJ2-7; the table names TRBD2, a call not compared with the DNA. TRBV1 is a pseudogene segment. This CDR3 is built from 17 residues. The CDR3 spells CTSSPRLAGGPLYEQYF. The CDR3 DNA follows: TGCACCAGCAGCCCACGCCTAGCGGGAGGGCCCCTATACGAGCAGTACTTC.

This clone came up once. Written as DNA, the CDR3 is TGTGCCAGTAGTATAGTAGCTCCGGGGGGCAATTCACCCCTCCACTTT. This codes for CASSIVAPGGNSPLHF. The rearrangement uses TRBV19 and TRBJ1-6, with D perhaps matching TRBD1 (6 bases). The CDR3 runs to 16 residues. V was pared by 1 base and J by 7 bases, with 14 bases between. Germline V gene sequence: CDR1 LNHDA, CDR2 SQIVND (reference sequence). Full variable domain (missing parts from reference TRBV19 and TRBJ1-6): DGGITQSPKYLFRKEGQNVTLSCEQNLNHDAMYWYRQDPGQGLRLIYYSQIVNDFQKGDIAEGYSVSREKKESFPLTVTSAQKNPTAFYLCASSIVAPGGNSPLHFGNGTRLTVT.

This chain connects TRBV6-6 to TRBJ2-1; D call uncertain. Germline-derived CDR1 and CDR2 are MNHNY and SVGAGI (reference sequence). The CDR3 sequence is 14 residues long. Deletions cut 0 bases from V and 6 bases from J, with 9 bases between. The CDR3 sequence is CASSYSRVSNEQFF. The DNA for the CDR3 is TGTGCCAGCAGTTACTCAAGGGTTAGCAATGAGCAGTTCTTC.

This chain connects TRBV5-1 to TRBJ2-7; 9 positions agree with TRBD1. This CDR3 has 14 amino acids. Germline values: CDR1 SGHRS, CDR2 YFSETQ. J lost 3 bases, V lost 4 bases, and 5 bases had no gene match. CDR3 sequence: CASSRTGDFYEQYF. DNA of the CDR3: TGCGCCAGCAGCCGGACAGGGGACTTCTACGAGCAGTACTTC. The full variable domain, rest sourced from reference TRBV5-1 and TRBJ2-7, is KAGVTQTPRYLIKTRGQQVTLSCSPISGHRSVSWYQQTPGQGLQFLFEYFSETQRNKGNFPGRFSGRQFSNSRSEMNVSTLELGDSALYLCASSRTGDFYEQYFGPGTRLTVT.

This rearrangement joins TRBV24-1 to TRBJ2-7; the D is unclear. The CDR3 covers 15 residues. The germline gives CDR1 KGHDR, CDR2 SFDVKD. V was cut by 5 bases and J by 6 bases, with 19 bases left in between. The CDR3 sequence: CATSGAGKGIGEQYF. CDR3 bases: TGTGCCACCAGTGGGGCCGGAAAGGGAATTGGCGAGCAGTACTTC.

This clone appeared a single time. This chain uses TRBV4-1 with TRBJ2-1, with 8 bases aligning to TRBD2. The CDR3 extends over 17 amino acids. The junction had 9 bases not matched to a gene; V was cut back by 3 bases and J by 2 bases. Germline V gene data show CDR1 as MGHRA and CDR2 as YSYEKL. CDR3 protein: CASSQKGAGGAYNEQFF. CDR3 DNA: TGCGCCAGCAGCCAGAAAGGGGCGGGAGGAGCCTACAATGAGCAGTTCTTC.

The genes are TRBV5-6 and TRBJ2-3; weak D call: TRBD2 (6 bases). The CDR3 has 13 residues. In germline, CDR1 is SGHDT, CDR2 YYEEEE. With 5 bases removed from V and 3 bases from J, the gap between germline ends came to 10 bases. CDR3 protein: CASRILATDTQYF. The DNA of the CDR3 is TGTGCCAGCAGAATACTAGCAACAGATACGCAGTATTTT. The variable domain in full, with the rest retrieved from reference TRBV5-6 and TRBJ2-3, is DAGVTQSPTHLIKTRGQQVTLRCSPKSGHDTVSWYQQALGQGPQFIFQYYEEEERQRGNFPDRFSGHQFPNYSSELNVNALLLGDSALYLCASRILATDTQYFGPGTRLTVL.